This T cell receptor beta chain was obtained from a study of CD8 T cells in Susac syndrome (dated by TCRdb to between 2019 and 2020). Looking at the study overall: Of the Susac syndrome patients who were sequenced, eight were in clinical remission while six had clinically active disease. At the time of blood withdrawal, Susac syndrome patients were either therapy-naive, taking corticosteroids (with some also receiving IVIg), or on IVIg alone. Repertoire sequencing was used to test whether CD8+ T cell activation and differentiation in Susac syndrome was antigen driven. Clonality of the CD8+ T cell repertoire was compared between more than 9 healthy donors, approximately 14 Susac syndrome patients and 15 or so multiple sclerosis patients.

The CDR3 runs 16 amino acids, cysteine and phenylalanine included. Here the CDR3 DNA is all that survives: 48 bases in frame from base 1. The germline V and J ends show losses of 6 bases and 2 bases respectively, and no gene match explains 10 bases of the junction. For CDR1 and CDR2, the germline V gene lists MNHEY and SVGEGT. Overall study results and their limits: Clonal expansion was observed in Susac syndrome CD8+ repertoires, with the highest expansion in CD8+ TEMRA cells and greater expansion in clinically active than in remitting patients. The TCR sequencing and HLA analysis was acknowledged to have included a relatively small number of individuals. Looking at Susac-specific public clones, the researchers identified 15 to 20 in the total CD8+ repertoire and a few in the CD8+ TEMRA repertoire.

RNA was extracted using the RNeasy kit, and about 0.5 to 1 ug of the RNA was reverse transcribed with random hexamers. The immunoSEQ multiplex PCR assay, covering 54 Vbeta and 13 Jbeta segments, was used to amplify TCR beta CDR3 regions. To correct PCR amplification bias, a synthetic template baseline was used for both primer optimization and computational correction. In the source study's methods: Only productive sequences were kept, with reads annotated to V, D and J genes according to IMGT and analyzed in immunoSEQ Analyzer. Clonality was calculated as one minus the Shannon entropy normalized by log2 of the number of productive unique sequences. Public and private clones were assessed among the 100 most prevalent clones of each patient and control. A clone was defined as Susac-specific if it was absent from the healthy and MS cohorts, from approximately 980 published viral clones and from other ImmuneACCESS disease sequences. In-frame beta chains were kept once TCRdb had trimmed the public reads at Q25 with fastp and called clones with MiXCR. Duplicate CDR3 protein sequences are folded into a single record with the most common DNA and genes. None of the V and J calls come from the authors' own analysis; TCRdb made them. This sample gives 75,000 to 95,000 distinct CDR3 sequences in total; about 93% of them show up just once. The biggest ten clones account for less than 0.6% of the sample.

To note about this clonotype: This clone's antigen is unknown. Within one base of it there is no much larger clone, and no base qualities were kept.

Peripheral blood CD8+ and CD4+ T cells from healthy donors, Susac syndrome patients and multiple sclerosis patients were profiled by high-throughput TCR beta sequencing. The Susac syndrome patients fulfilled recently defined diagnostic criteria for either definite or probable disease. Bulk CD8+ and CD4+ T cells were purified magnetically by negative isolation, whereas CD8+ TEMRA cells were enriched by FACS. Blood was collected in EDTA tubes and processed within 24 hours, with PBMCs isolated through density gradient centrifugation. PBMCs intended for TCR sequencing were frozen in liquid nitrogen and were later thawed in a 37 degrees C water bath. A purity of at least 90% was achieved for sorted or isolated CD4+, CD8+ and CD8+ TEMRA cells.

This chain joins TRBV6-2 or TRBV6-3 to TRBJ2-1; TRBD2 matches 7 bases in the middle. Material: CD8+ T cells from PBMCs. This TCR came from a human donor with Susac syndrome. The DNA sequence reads TGTGCCAGCAGCCCCAAAGGAGCGGGACCCTACAATGAGCAGTTCTTC. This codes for CASSPKGAGPYNEQFF.